This T cell receptor (beta chain) originates from a study of shared clonotypes between healthy human individuals (dated by TCRdb to 2018 to 2020). For the wider study: The cohort included a few men and a couple of women between 18 and 49 years of age. For each donor, CD4 naive and CD4 memory were each run on three plates, CD8 naive on two plates, and CD8 memory on one plate. Between about 0.85 and 10 billion PBMCs per donor were obtained by leukapheresis. Libraries were prepared and TCR repertoires were sequenced by different laboratories using diverse techniques, in order to increase sequencing depth and limit assay-specific biases. To estimate repertoire size and how much clonotypes are shared between individuals, the study performed deep sequencing of blood TCR repertoires from a few healthy adults. Study-wide findings and limitations: About 5% of naive CD4, 3.5% of naive CD8, 2.3% of memory CD4, and around 0.42% of memory CD8 clonotypes were shared across a few donors. Even with the large sequencing depth, rarefaction of the sorted-subset datasets indicated that sequencing was incomplete. Sampling was restricted to blood, and TCR repertoires in tissues likely differ from the TCR repertoires found in blood. Naive subsets generally had larger estimated clonotype richness than memory subsets did. Clonotypes shared by all four sorted-subset donors showed higher generation probabilities than non-shared clonotypes. Because the study included a small number of donors, the genetic and exposure-history diversity represented was limited. Pairwise subsampling indicated that sequencing depth was expected to affect the degree of clonotype sharing among donors.

The CDR3 starts with the cysteine, ends with the phenylalanine, and has 15 residues. The sequence is cut down to CDR3 DNA, 45 bases in frame from base 1. The germline V gene gives CDR1 as SGHRS and CDR2 as YFSETQ. Compared with germline, V lacks 2 bases and J lacks 0 bases; bases without a gene match: 1. TCR CDR3 regions were amplified from genomic DNA by multiplex PCR using the deep immunoSEQ assay. For each cell subset, the extracted genomic DNA was distributed evenly across all wells of several immunoSEQ 96-well plates, and each plate served as one replicate. For sorted subsets, 200 to 250 ng genomic DNA, equal to some 28,000 T cell genomes, was loaded into each replicate PCR. Purified libraries were quantified with a Qubit 3.0 fluorometer, sized on a Bioanalyzer 2100, and re-quantified with the KAPA Library Quantification kit. A separate single-read 150-cycle Illumina NextSeq 550 flow cell was used to sequence each immunoSEQ 96-well plate. The original pipeline was this. Because only junctional sequences without quality scores were contained in the immunoSEQ output, filtering matching that applied to full-length reads could not be performed. Sequences were annotated with PyIR, a Python wrapper for IgBLAST v1.9, and V/J genes and CDR3 were assigned using IMGT germline references. Reads were filtered out if the reads had weak V/J assignments (E-value above 1e-6), no CDR3, stop codons, out-of-frame junctions, or ambiguous translated residues. V3J clonotypes were defined as sequences sharing the same inferred V gene, J gene, and CDR3 amino acid sequence. Percentage overlap between repertoires was calculated by dividing the number of shared unique clonotypes by the size of the smaller repertoire. RTK rarefaction, the Chao1 estimator, and Recon v2.1 estimates of unobserved clonotypes were used to assess repertoire richness. Generation probabilities for all TCRbeta clonotypes obtained by the gDNA method from a handful of donors were computed using OLGA. The source is immuneACCESS, and TCRdb retained only in-frame sequences with V and J called. Part of the clones is not carried over; for the studies checked, unresolved V genes explain less than half of this, and the remainder is unexplained. V and J calls and clone size are as listed in that table; D and trimming were resolved from the DNA. Recorded for this sample are millions of clones; approximately 92% of them occurred a single time. The ten largest account for over 0.12% of the sample.

The donors were healthy, HIV-negative adults who had no recently reported acute infections or vaccinations. Only Caucasian adults living in Nashville, Tennessee, USA were represented among the donors. CD4+ T cells were enriched by magnetic negative selection; naive cells were then positively selected on CD45RA, and the negative fraction formed the memory subset. Blood was obtained by leukapheresis, after which PBMCs were separated by Ficoll-Histopaque density gradient centrifugation and cryopreserved in liquid nitrogen vapor phase. Purity and quantity of every magnetically sorted T cell population were checked by analytical flow cytometry. From each sorted fraction, genomic DNA was isolated and quantified by UV absorbance on a Nanodrop 2000c. This clone was found a few times. The antigen it binds to is not known. Base qualities are not recorded, but no much larger clone differs from it by a single base. Other nucleotide sequences in the sample specify the same CDR3.

In this chain, TRBV5-1 is recombined with TRBJ1-4; 7 junctional bases match TRBD1. This clonotype was obtained from a young man in good health. The sequenced sample consisted of naive CD4+ T cells sorted from blood. Interpreted using the paper, the cell subset or site label stands for: CD45RA+ positively selected. The CDR3 is CASSFDRATNEKLFF. The nucleotides read TGCGCCAGCAGCTTCGACAGGGCAACTAATGAAAAACTGTTTTTT.